Below are 2 T cell receptor beta chains sequenced from a single sample in a study of CD8 T cells in Susac syndrome. RNA amounts of 0.5 to 1 ug underwent reverse transcription with random hexamers. TCRdb independently ran MiXCR on the immunoSEQ multiplex PCR reads; one entry per CDR3 protein. The sample has some 220,000 distinct CDR3 sequences; about 95% are singletons. Source material: CD4+ T cells from PBMCs. All receptors derive from a human donor with multiple sclerosis.

J is TRBJ1-2 and V is TRBV24-1; no clear D. Trimming removed 3 bases at V and 5 bases at J, with 3 bases between. Looked up from germline, CDR1 is KGHDR and CDR2 is SFDVKD. CDR3 length equals 11 residues. CDR3 amino acids: CATSDLYGYTF. The CDR3 coding sequence is TGTGCCACCAGTGATCTATATGGCTACACCTTC.

The gene calls are TRBV29-1 and TRBJ2-1; TRBD2 is a possible D gene (6 bases). Per the germline V gene, CDR1 is SQVTM and CDR2 is ANQGSEA. There are 13 residues in the CDR3. This chain's CDR3 is CGGGVGLYNEQFF. The CDR3 coding sequence is TGCGGAGGAGGGGTGGGACTCTACAATGAGCAGTTCTTC.